The 19 T cell receptor beta chains in this list originate from one sample, sequenced in a study of cytomegalovirus exposure and HLA in healthy donors. With 60 Vbeta and 13 Jbeta primers, the PCR was carried out. Here immunoSEQ multiplex PCR was the method, and the copy in TCRdb shows in-frame clones only, minus some. Found here are approximately 85,000 clones, approximately 80% of them singletons; the top ten hold about 30%. The source material was PBMCs. Receptor source: a middle-aged man in good health and CMV-seropositive.

The chain is built from TRBV7-6 and TRBJ2-1; the match to TRBD2 covers 11 bases. Per the germline V gene, CDR1 is SGHVS and CDR2 is FNYEAQ. This CDR3 spans 15 amino acids. The V and J ends lost 5 bases and 7 bases, in that order; junction bases with no gene match: 7. CDR3 bases: TGTGCCAGCAGCCTTTTAGCGGGAGGGTCTAATGAGCAGTTCTTC. Protein: CASSLLAGGSNEQFF.

This rearrangement joins TRBV4-3 to TRBJ2-3; perhaps TRBD2 as D (6 bases). V shed 4 bases and J shed 4 bases, with 12 bases lying between them. The germline V gene has CDR1 LGHNA and CDR2 YSLEER. The CDR3 loop spans 14 amino acids. The CDR3 DNA sequence: TGCGCCAGCAGCCCTTATAGCGGATCAGATACGCAGTATTTT. This codes for CASSPYSGSDTQYF.

The chain joins TRBV11-3 to TRBJ2-3; TRBD1 matches 8 bases. The CDR3 extends over 15 amino acids. CDR1 SGHNT and CDR2 YENEEA come from the germline V gene. The junction had 3 bases not matched to a gene; V was cut back by 2 bases and J by 2 bases. CDR3 bases: TGTGCCAGCAGCTTAACAGGGGGATACACAGATACGCAGTATTTT. This sequence encodes CASSLTGGYTDTQYF.

The rearrangement joins TRBV7-6 to TRBJ2-4; the match to TRBD2 covers 11 bases. Germline assignment: CDR1 SGHVS and CDR2 FNYEAQ. This CDR3 has 21 residues. V was pared by 1 base and J by 0 bases, with 14 bases of the junction left unmatched. The CDR3 sequence: CASSLGGPLAGGSLAKNIQYF. The CDR3, as DNA: TGTGCCAGCAGCTTAGGGGGCCCTCTAGCGGGGGGCTCTTTAGCCAAAAACATTCAGTACTTC.

This chain uses TRBV11-2 with TRBJ2-7; possible D gene TRBD1, 5 bases. The CDR3 has 14 residues. V lost 1 base and J 3 bases, leaving 10 bases between the germline ends. Looked up from germline, CDR1 is SGHAT and CDR2 is FQNNGV. CDR3 DNA: TGTGCCAGCAGCTTAGCCCCGGACAACTACGAGCAGTACTTC. It encodes CASSLAPDNYEQYF.

The J gene is TRBJ2-7, the V gene TRBV5-1; perhaps TRBD2 as D (5 bases). V gave up 7 bases and J gave up 3 bases, with 20 bases separating them. There are 15 residues in the CDR3. Germline V gives CDR1 SGHRS, CDR2 YFSETQ. For the CDR3, the DNA is TGCGCCAGCCAAGCCGGCGGTACTAGTGACTACGAGCAGTACTTC. Its translation is CASQAGGTSDYEQYF.

V is TRBV6-1 and J is TRBJ2-5, with 9 positions matching TRBD2. Trimming at V came to 3 bases and at J to 4 bases, leaving 6 bases not matched to a gene. The CDR3 length is 15 residues. CDR1 and CDR2 (germline): MNHNS, SASEGT. CDR3 residues: CASSEWSGRLETQYF. The CDR3 nucleotides are TGTGCCAGCAGTGAGTGGAGCGGGAGGCTAGAGACCCAGTACTTC.

This clone was seen only once. CDR3 residues: CASSPSPGGADYGYTF. The CDR3 nucleotides are TGTGCCAGCTCACCATCCCCAGGGGGCGCCGACTATGGCTACACCTTC. V usage is TRBV18 and J usage is TRBJ1-2; 8 nucleotides line up with TRBD1. J was trimmed by 3 bases and V by 2 bases; bases with no gene match: 8. This CDR3 is 16 amino acids long. CDR1 is KGHSH and CDR2 is LQKENI in the germline V gene.

This clone appeared once. The J gene is TRBJ1-5, the V gene TRBV2; D ambiguous. Trimming took off 5 bases at V and 0 bases at J, with 8 bases between the two ends. The CDR3 sequence is 14 residues long. The V gene's germline CDR1 is SNHLY and CDR2 FYNNEI. As DNA, the CDR3 is TGTGCCAGCAGTAAACGGGTTAGCAATCAGCCCCAGCATTTT. Encoded protein: CASSKRVSNQPQHF.

The V gene is TRBV5-1, the J gene TRBJ1-2; 9 bases fit TRBD1. The junction had 6 bases not matched to a gene; V was cut back by 4 bases and J by 5 bases. The CDR3 sequence is 14 residues long. Germline V lookup: CDR1 SGHRS, CDR2 YFSETQ. The CDR3 reads CASSPDGTGYGYTF. The DNA of the CDR3 is TGCGCCAGCAGCCCCGACGGGACAGGGTATGGCTACACCTTC.

The J gene is TRBJ1-3, the V gene TRBV5-1; D gene unclear. V was cut by 0 bases and J by 2 bases, with 6 bases left in between. The CDR3 contains 14 residues. Looked up from germline, CDR1 is SGHRS and CDR2 is YFSETQ. CDR3 nucleotide sequence: TGCGCCAGCAGCTTGGAGTCGGCTGGAAACACCATATATTTT. Translated: CASSLESAGNTIYF.

This chain links TRBV6-1 with TRBJ2-5; 7 bases are a match to TRBD2. The trim removed 0 bases at V and 7 bases at J, leaving 5 bases unmatched. This CDR3 spans 14 amino acids. Germline-derived CDR1 and CDR2 are MNHNS and SASEGT. The CDR3 sequence: CASSEAGGPATQYF. The CDR3 DNA reads as TGTGCCAGCAGTGAAGCGGGAGGGCCGGCGACCCAGTACTTC.

The chain has TRBV19 and TRBJ2-5, with 7 positions matching TRBD1. J gave up 3 bases and V 6 bases, and 7 bases lay outside the gene matches. The CDR3 length is 14 residues. The germline CDR1 and CDR2 sequences are LNHDA and SQIVND (reference sequence). DNA of the CDR3: TGTGCCAGTAGGAGACAGGGTTCAGAAGAGACCCAGTACTTC. It encodes CASRRQGSEETQYF.

V usage is TRBV5-1 and J usage is TRBJ2-2, with TRBD2 matching over 12 bases. V was pared by 3 bases and J by 7 bases, with 10 bases of the junction left unmatched. This CDR3 contains 17 residues. CDR1 and CDR2 (germline): SGHRS, YFSETQ. The CDR3, as DNA: TGCGCCAGCAGCTCACTAGCGGGAGGCCCTACGGACGGGGAGCTGTTTTTT. Translation: CASSSLAGGPTDGELFF.

The chain has TRBV30 and TRBJ1-1; no clear D gene. The CDR3 runs 13 residues. V was cut by 2 bases and J by 1 base, with 8 bases left in between. In germline, CDR1 is GTSNPN, CDR2 SVGIG (reference sequence). Here the CDR3 reads CAWSFQKNTEAFF. In DNA form, the CDR3 reads TGTGCCTGGAGTTTTCAGAAGAACACTGAAGCTTTCTTT.

This clone was counted only a few times. The rearrangement joins TRBV6-4 to TRBJ2-3; D is unclear. Deletions cut 5 bases from V and 0 bases from J, with 9 bases between. The germline V gene has CDR1 MRHNA and CDR2 SNTAGT. CDR3 length: 14 residues. Here the CDR3 DNA reads TGTGCCAGCAGTCCCCTAGAAAGCACAGATACGCAGTATTTT. It translates to CASSPLESTDTQYF.

The CDR3: CASSESLGGPTTYEQYF. In DNA, the CDR3 is TGTGCCAGCAGTGAATCTTTGGGCGGGCCAACCACCTACGAGCAGTACTTC. The V gene is TRBV25-1, the J gene TRBJ2-7; D may be TRBD2 (5 bases). CDR3 length equals 17 residues. Germline-derived CDR1 and CDR2 are MGHDK and SYGVNS. Trimming left V 1 base short and J 2 bases short, with 18 bases between.

V usage is TRBV18 and J usage is TRBJ1-4; 9 bases map to TRBD1. CDR3 length: 16 residues. The germline gives CDR1 KGHSH, CDR2 LQKENI. J gave up 5 bases and V 1 base, and 5 bases lay outside the gene matches. The CDR3 sequence: CASSPQSDRGNEKLFF. The CDR3 DNA is TGTGCCAGCTCACCACAATCGGACAGGGGAAATGAAAAACTGTTTTTT.

V gene TRBV30 combines with J gene TRBJ1-1; D is perhaps TRBD1 (5 bases). The CDR3 consists of 13 residues. Germline CDR1 GTSNPN, CDR2 SVGIG (reference sequence). V gave up 2 bases and J gave up 6 bases, with 13 bases separating them. The CDR3 coding sequence is TGTGCCTGGAGTTCGGGGGGTATTGCTGAAGCTTTCTTT. Its translation: CAWSSGGIAEAFF.